Below, 20 T cell receptor beta chains from the same sample are listed, as sequenced in a study of blood T cells in healthy people across ages. With a J-beta primer mix and a sample-barcoded 5' primer, a second PCR ran about 7 to 12 cycles. TCRdb ran MiXCR on the 5' RACE reads and lists one entry per CDR3 protein. The data contain approximately 800,000 distinct CDR3 sequences, more than 20% of them singletons. Another study also made use of these data, one on T cells of mothers and their children.

Sequencing input: blood. All receptors come from a boy under 18 in good health.

The V and J genes are TRBV27 and TRBJ1-2; 7 nucleotides align to TRBD1. This CDR3 spans 15 amino acids. V dropped 7 bases and J dropped 4; count of bases not matched to a gene: 12. The germline CDR1 and CDR2 sequences are MNHEY and SMNVEV (reference sequence). This CDR3 reads CASKTRDSLIYGYTF. CDR3 sequence (DNA): TGTGCCAGCAAGACGAGGGACAGTTTAATCTATGGCTACACCTTC.

There are a few counts of this clonotype. The chain has TRBV6-6 and TRBJ1-2; 10 bases align to TRBD1. Trimming took 5 bases from V and 2 from J; bases not matched to a gene: 5. CDR3 length: 15 amino acids. Germline V lookup: CDR1 MNHNY, CDR2 SVGAGI (reference sequence). The CDR3 is CASSPGQGNNYGYTF. The CDR3 DNA sequence: TGTGCCAGCAGTCCGGGACAGGGGAACAACTATGGCTACACCTTC.

The rearrangement uses TRBV20-1 and TRBJ1-4; D is uncertain. This CDR3 is 15 amino acids long. V lost 3 bases and J lost 0, with 11 bases in between. Germline CDR1 DFQATT, CDR2 SNEGSKA (reference sequence). The CDR3 bases are TGCAGTGCTAGTCGGTCCGCTACAACTAATGAAAAACTGTTTTTT. Translation: CSASRSATTNEKLFF.

This clonotype turned up a few times. This sequence joins TRBV24-1 and TRBJ2-4, with D tentatively TRBD2 (6 bases). This CDR3 spans 14 amino acids. The V and J ends lost 5 bases and 8 bases respectively, with 15 bases between them. Germline V gene sequence: CDR1 KGHDR, CDR2 SFDVKD. In nucleotides, the CDR3 is TGTGCCACCAGTGGTTCGGGGGACGGAGACATTCAGTACTTC. Encoded protein: CATSGSGDGDIQYF.

This clonotype was detected a few times. The chain combines TRBV29-1 with TRBJ2-5, with D perhaps given as TRBD1 or TRBD2 (6 bases each). The better agreement between TRBJ2-7 and the DNA end casts doubt on the J call. The CDR3 loop spans 13 amino acids. CDR1 is SQVTM and CDR2 is ANQGSEA in the germline V gene. In DNA, the CDR3 is TGCAGCGTCGTCCAGGGGACTTCCTACGAGCAGTACTTC. As protein: CSVVQGTSYEQYF.

This clonotype showed up just a few times. The J gene is TRBJ1-6, the V gene TRBV6-1; D gene unclear. V lost 4 bases to trimming and J lost 9 bases, with 22 bases between them. CDR1 and CDR2 (germline): MNHNS, SASEGT. This CDR3 has 17 residues. DNA of the CDR3: TGTGCCAGCAGTGCCCCTCTCTTCGGAACTACGAGTTCACCCCTCCACTTT. Translating it yields CASSAPLFGTTSSPLHF.

The V gene is TRBV2, the J gene TRBJ1-1; TRBD1 matches 8 bases. Trimming removed 8 bases from V and 0 bases from J; junction bases left unmatched: 5. This CDR3 contains 14 residues. Germline CDR1 reads SNHLY; CDR2 reads FYNNEI. The CDR3 region is CASDGQGLNTEAFF. The CDR3 DNA reads TGTGCCAGCGACGGACAGGGTTTGAACACTGAAGCTTTCTTT.

This clonotype was counted a few times. J is TRBJ2-4 and V is TRBV20-1, with 8 bases that match TRBD1. Per the germline V gene, CDR1 is DFQATT and CDR2 is SNEGSKA (reference sequence). The junction had 11 bases not matched to a gene; V was cut back by 4 bases and J by 9 bases. CDR3 length equals 14 residues. CDR3 DNA sequence: TGCAGTGCTACTCTCGACAGGGGACTTGGCATTCAGTACTTC. This gives the protein CSATLDRGLGIQYF.

This clonotype was found a few times. The J gene is TRBJ1-1, the V gene TRBV18; no firm D call. CDR1 is KGHSH, CDR2 LQKENI, per germline. There are 13 residues in the CDR3. The V end lost 2 bases, the J end lost 6 bases, and 10 bases lay between the germline ends. CDR3 protein: CASSPGPGSEAFF. In DNA, the CDR3 is TGTGCCAGCTCACCAGGGCCCGGGTCTGAAGCTTTCTTT.

This clonotype was picked up a small number of times. This chain connects TRBV6-5 to TRBJ2-1, with TRBD2 matching 8 bases. With V trimmed by 0 bases and J by 1 base, 8 bases remained unmatched. Germline CDR1 is MNHEY and CDR2 is SVGAGI. The CDR3 runs 18 residues. CDR3 sequence (DNA): TGTGCCAGCAGTTACTCGAGTACCGGGGGGGGATCCTACAATGAGCAGTTCTTC. It codes for CASSYSSTGGGSYNEQFF.

This clonotype was seen more than once but under ten times. V usage is TRBV9 and J usage is TRBJ2-1; 8 bases map to TRBD2. The V gene's germline CDR1 is SGDLS and CDR2 YYNGEE. The CDR3 consists of 16 residues. Trimming took 4 bases from V and 3 from J; bases not matched to a gene: 9. CDR3 nucleotides: TGTGCCAGCAGCCCCTACCTAGCGGGCAGCTACAATGAGCAGTTCTTC. The encoded protein is CASSPYLAGSYNEQFF.

This chain joins TRBV4-2 and TRBJ2-5; tentative D call: TRBD1 (6 bases). Germline CDR1 reads LGHNA; CDR2 reads YNFKEQ. The CDR3 covers 15 residues. V lost 4 bases to trimming and J lost 1 base, with 13 bases between them. This chain's CDR3 is CASSPGQNSQETQYF. DNA for the CDR3: TGTGCCAGCAGCCCCGGACAGAATTCCCAAGAGACCCAGTACTTC.

This clonotype was detected only a few times. The chain employs TRBV12-3 or TRBV12-4 and TRBJ2-5; 8 bases align to TRBD1. The length of the CDR3 is 14 residues. V trimming: 2 bases; J trimming: 4 bases; junction bases outside the gene matches: 3. For the CDR3, the DNA is TGTGCCAGCAGTTTATTTGGGACAGGAGAGACCCAGTACTTC. Its protein is CASSLFGTGETQYF.

V and J are TRBV20-1 and TRBJ1-1; perhaps TRBD1 as D (5 bases). V lost 5 bases and J 8 bases, leaving 15 bases between the germline ends. Germline-derived CDR1 and CDR2 are DFQATT and SNEGSKA (reference sequence). This CDR3 has 12 amino acids. CDR3 DNA: TGCAGTGCTCAAAATTTGAGGACAGAAGCTTTCTTT. Translation: CSAQNLRTEAFF.

This clonotype was observed at least ten times. The rearrangement joins TRBV6-2 or TRBV6-3 to TRBJ2-7; D unresolved. Germline CDR1 is MNHEY and CDR2 is SVGEGT. CDR3 length equals 12 residues. The ends were cut back, 2 bases at V and 5 bases at J, with 7 bases in the middle. The CDR3 sequence: CASSYAPNEQYF. The CDR3, as DNA: TGTGCCAGCAGTTACGCCCCAAACGAGCAGTACTTC.

This clonotype has more than one count but fewer than ten. This chain joins TRBV27 and TRBJ2-3, with D hard to call. This CDR3 spans 14 amino acids. Trimming removed 3 bases from V and 4 bases from J, with 11 bases in between. CDR1 and CDR2 from the germline V gene are MNHEY and SMNVEV (reference sequence). CDR3 bases: TGTGCCAGCAGTTTGCTGCGTGTGGCAGATACGCAGTATTTT. As protein: CASSLLRVADTQYF.

There are a few counts of this clonotype. V and J are TRBV29-1 and TRBJ2-3, with TRBD2 matching 8 bases. This CDR3 spans 16 amino acids. V trimming: 1 base; J trimming: 2 bases; junction bases outside the gene matches: 8. Germline loops: CDR1 SQVTM, CDR2 ANQGSEA. This chain's CDR3 is CSVEGSGRVDTDTQYF. The CDR3 coding sequence is TGCAGCGTTGAAGGGTCCGGGAGGGTGGACACAGATACGCAGTATTTT.

This rearrangement joins TRBV20-1 to TRBJ2-1; 7 nucleotides line up with TRBD2. The germline V gene has CDR1 DFQATT and CDR2 SNEGSKA (reference sequence). CDR3 length: 16 amino acids. The CDR3: CSRANWRELGAHEQFF. The DNA for the CDR3 is TGCAGCCGAGCCAATTGGCGGGAGTTAGGCGCCCATGAGCAGTTCTTC.

This chain connects TRBV24-1 to TRBJ1-2, with TRBD1 as a possible D gene (6 bases). The CDR3 loop spans 15 amino acids. Germline lookup yields CDR1 KGHDR and CDR2 SFDVKD. The V end was cut by 4 bases, the J end by 3 bases, with 14 bases between. CDR3 bases: TGTGCCACCAGTGACGCGAAACCAGGGGACTATGGCTACACCTTC. Amino acid sequence: CATSDAKPGDYGYTF.

V is TRBV7-9 and J is TRBJ2-5; TRBD1 agrees at 7 bases. The J call may be incorrect, as the DNA end agrees better with TRBJ2-1. The CDR3 consists of 16 residues. Germline V lookup: CDR1 SEHNR, CDR2 FQNEAQ (reference sequence). The CDR3 DNA sequence: TGTGCCAGCAGCATACAGAGCGGACAGGCACACAATGAGCAGTTCTTC. It specifies CASSIQSGQAHNEQFF.